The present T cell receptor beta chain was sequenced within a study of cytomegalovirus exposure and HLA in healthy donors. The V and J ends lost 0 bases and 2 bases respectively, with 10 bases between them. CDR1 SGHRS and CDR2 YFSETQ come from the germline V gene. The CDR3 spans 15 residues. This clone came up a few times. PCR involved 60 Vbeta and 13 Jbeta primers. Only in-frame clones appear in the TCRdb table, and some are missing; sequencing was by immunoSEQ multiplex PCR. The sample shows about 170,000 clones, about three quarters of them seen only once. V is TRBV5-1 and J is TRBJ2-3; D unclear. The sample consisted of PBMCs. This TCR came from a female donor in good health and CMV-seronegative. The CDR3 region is CASSLASVSTDTQYF. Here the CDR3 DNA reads TGCGCCAGCAGCTTGGCTTCAGTCTCCACAGATACGCAGTATTTT.